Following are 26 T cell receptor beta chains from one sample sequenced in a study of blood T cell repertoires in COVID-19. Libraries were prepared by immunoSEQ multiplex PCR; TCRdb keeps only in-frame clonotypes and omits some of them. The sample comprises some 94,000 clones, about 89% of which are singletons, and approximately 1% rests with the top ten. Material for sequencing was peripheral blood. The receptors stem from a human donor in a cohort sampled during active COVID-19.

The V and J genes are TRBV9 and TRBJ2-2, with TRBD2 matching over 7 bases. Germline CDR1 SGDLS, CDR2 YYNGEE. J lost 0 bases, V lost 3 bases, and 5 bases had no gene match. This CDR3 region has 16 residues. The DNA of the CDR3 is TGTGCCAGCAGCGCCCGGGACTACGCGAACACCGGGGAGCTGTTTTTT. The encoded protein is CASSARDYANTGELFF.

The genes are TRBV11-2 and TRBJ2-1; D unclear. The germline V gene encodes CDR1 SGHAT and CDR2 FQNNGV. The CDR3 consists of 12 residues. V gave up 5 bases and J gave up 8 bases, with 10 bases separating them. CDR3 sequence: CASSLTRDEQFF. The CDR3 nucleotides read TGTGCCAGCAGCCTGACCCGGGATGAGCAGTTCTTC.

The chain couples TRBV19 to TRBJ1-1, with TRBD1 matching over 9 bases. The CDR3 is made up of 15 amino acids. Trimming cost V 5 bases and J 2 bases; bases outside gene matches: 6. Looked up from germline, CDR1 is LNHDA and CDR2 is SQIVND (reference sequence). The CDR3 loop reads CASSARGQGNTEAFF. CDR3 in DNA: TGTGCCAGTAGTGCCCGGGGACAGGGAAACACTGAAGCTTTCTTT.

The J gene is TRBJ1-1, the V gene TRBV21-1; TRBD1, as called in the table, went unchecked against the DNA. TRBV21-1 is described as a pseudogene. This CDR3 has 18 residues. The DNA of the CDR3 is TGTGCCAGCAGCGATCCCTTTATTGGCAGGGGCGGGAACACTGAAGCTTTCTTT. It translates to CASSDPFIGRGGNTEAFF.

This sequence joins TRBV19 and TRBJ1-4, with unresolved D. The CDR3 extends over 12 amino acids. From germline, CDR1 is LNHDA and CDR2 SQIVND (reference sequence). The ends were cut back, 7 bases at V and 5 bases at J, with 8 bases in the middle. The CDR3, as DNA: TGTGCCAGTATGGCTTGGAATGAAAAACTGTTTTTT. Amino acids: CASMAWNEKLFF.

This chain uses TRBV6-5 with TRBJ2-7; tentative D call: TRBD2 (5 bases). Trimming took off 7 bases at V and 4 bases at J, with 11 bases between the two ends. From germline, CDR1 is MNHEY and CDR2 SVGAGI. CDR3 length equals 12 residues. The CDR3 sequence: CASTARGYEQYF. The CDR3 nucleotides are TGTGCCAGCACGGCCCGGGGATACGAGCAGTACTTC.

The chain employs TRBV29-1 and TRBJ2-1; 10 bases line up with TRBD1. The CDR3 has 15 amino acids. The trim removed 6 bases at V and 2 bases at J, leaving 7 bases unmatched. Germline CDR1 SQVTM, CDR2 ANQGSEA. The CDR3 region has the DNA TGCAGCGTCACGGGACAGGGGTCGACCTACAATGAGCAGTTCTTC. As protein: CSVTGQGSTYNEQFF.

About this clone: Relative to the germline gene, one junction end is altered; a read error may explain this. The CDR3, as DNA: TGTGCCAGCAGTGAAAGATACAGGGGGCCAGTCGAGGACTTC. Encoded protein: CASSERYRGPVEDF. The chain is built from TRBV6-1 and TRBJ2-7; TRBD1 aligns across 9 bases. Per the germline V gene, CDR1 is MNHNS and CDR2 is SASEGT. The CDR3 runs to 14 residues.

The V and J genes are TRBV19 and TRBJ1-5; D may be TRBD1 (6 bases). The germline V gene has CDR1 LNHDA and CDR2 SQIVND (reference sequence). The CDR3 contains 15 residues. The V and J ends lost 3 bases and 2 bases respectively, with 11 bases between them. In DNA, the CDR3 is TGTGCCAGTAGTATCGGACAGATCGGCAATCAGCCCCAGCATTTT. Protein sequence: CASSIGQIGNQPQHF.

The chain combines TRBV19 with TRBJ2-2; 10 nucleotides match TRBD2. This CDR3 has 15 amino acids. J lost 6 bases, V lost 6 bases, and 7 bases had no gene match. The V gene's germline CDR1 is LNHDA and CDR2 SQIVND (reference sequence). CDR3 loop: CASRWASGSPGELFF. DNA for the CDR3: TGTGCCAGTAGATGGGCTAGCGGGAGTCCCGGGGAGCTGTTTTTT.

In DNA form, the CDR3 reads TGTGCCAGCAGTGCCGGGACAGGACAACATTCTTACACAGATACGCAGTATTTT. Translation gives CASSAGTGQHSYTDTQYF. The chain combines TRBV27 with TRBJ2-3, with 8 bases identical to TRBD1. V was clipped by 5 bases and J by 2 bases; unmatched bases: 15. This CDR3 spans 18 amino acids. CDR1 is MNHEY and CDR2 is SMNVEV in the germline V gene (reference sequence).

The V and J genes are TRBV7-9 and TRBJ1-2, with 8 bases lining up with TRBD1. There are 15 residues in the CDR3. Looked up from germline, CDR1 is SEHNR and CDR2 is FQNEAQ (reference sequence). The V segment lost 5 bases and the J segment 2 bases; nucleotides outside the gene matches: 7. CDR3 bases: TGTGCCAGCAGCATACCGGGACAGGCGAACTATGGCTACACCTTC. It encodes CASSIPGQANYGYTF.

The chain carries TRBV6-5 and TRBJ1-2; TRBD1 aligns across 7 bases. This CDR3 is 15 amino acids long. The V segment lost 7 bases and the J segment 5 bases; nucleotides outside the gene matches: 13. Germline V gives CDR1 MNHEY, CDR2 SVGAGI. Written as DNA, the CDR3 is TGTGCCAGCAAACAGGGGACCGAATGGGTGTATGGCTACACCTTC. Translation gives CASKQGTEWVYGYTF.

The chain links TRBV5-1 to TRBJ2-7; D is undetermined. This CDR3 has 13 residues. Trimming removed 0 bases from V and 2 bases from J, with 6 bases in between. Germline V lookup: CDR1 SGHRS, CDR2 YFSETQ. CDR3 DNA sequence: TGCGCCAGCAGCTTGGACAGACCCTACGAGCAGTACTTC. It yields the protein CASSLDRPYEQYF.

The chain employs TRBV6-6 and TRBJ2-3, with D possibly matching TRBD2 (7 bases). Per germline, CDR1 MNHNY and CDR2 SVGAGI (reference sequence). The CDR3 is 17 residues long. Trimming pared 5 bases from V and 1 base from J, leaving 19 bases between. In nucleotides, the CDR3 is TGTGCCAGCAGTCCCACCGGGGGGCATCTCCGCACAGATACGCAGTATTTT. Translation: CASSPTGGHLRTDTQYF.

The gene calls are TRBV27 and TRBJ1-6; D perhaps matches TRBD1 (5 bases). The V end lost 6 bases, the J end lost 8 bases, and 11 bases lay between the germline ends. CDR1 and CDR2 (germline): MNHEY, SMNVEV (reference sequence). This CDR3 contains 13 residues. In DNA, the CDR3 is TGTGCCAGCAGGCCAGGGTTCGATTCACCCCTCCACTTT. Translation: CASRPGFDSPLHF.

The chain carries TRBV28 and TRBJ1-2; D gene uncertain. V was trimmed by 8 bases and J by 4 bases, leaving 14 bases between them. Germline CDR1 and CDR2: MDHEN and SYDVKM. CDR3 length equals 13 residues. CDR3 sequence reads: CASLQPGSYGYTF. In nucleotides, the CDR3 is TGTGCCAGCTTACAGCCGGGGAGCTATGGCTACACCTTC.

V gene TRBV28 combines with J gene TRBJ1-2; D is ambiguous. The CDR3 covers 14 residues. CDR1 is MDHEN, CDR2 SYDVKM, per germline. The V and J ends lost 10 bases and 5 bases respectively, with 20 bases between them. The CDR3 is CATSGRGPPYGYTF. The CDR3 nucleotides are TGTGCCACCTCGGGTCGGGGTCCTCCTTATGGCTACACCTTC.

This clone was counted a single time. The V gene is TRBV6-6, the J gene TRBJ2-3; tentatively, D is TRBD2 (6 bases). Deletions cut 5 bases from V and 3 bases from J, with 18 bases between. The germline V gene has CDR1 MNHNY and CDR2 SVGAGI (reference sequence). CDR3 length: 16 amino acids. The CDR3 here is CASSGPGTGRTDTQYF. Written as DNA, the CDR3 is TGTGCCAGCAGTGGCCCCGGGACGGGGAGGACAGATACGCAGTATTTT.

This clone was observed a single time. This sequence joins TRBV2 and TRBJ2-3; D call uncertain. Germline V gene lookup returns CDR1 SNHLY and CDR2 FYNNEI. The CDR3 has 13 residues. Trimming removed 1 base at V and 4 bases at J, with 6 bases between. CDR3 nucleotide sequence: TGTGCCAGCAGTGAAGAAGGAGCAGATACGCAGTATTTT. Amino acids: CASSEEGADTQYF.

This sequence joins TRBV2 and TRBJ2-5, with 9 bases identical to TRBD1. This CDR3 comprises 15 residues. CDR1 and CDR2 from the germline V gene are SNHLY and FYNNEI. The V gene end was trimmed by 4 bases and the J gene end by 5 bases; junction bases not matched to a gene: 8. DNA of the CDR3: TGTGCCAGCAGTGGGAGAGACAGGGGGTGGGAGACCCAGTACTTC. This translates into CASSGRDRGWETQYF.

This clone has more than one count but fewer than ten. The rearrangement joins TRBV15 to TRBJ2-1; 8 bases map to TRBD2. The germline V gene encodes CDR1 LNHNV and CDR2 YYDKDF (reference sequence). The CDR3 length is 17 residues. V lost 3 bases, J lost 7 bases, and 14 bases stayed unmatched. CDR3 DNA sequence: TGTGCCACCAGCAGGGGAAGGGGACTAGGGAATAGGAATGAGCAGTTCTTC. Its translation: CATSRGRGLGNRNEQFF.

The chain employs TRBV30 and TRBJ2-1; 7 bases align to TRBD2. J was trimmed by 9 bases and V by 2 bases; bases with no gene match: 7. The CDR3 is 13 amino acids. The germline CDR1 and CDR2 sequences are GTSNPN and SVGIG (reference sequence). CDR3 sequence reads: CAWSRGGSGEQFF. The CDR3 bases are TGTGCCTGGAGTCGGGGCGGGAGCGGTGAGCAGTTCTTC.

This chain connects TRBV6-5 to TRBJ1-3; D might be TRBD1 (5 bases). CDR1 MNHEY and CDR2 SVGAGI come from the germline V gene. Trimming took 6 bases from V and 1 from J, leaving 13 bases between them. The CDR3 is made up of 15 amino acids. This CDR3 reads CASRRGRGSGNTIYF. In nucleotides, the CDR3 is TGTGCCAGCAGACGAGGAAGGGGATCTGGAAACACCATATATTTT.

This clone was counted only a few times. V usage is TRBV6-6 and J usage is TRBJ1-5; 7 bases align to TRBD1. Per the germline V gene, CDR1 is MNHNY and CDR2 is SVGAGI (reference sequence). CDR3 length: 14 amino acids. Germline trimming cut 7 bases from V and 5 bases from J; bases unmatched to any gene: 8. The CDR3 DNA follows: TGTGCCAGCAACTCCGGGACAGCCTATCAGCCCCAGCATTTT. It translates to CASNSGTAYQPQHF.

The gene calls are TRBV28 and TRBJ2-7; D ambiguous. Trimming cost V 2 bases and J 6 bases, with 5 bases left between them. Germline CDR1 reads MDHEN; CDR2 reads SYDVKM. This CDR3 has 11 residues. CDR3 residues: CASSLLREQYF. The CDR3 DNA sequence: TGTGCCAGCAGTTTACTGCGCGAGCAGTACTTC.